The 2 T cell receptor beta chains reported below all come from one sample, sequenced in a study of beta chain features in type 1 diabetes. Whole-study results and caveats: Among all four CD4+ subsets, Type 1 diabetes patients had TCRB CDR3s that were moderately but significantly shorter.

The whole isolated RNA underwent reverse transcription, so sequencing captured expressed TCRB transcripts. The data were produced by immunoSEQ multiplex PCR, yet TCRdb's version contains in-frame clones alone and is incomplete. This sample has 600,000 to 750,000 clones, with 9.5% to 15% found just once. Antigen specificity for these receptors is unknown. The sample comprised naive CD4+ T cells from blood. Receptors originate from a man younger than 45 with type 1 diabetes.

CDR3 nucleotides: TGTGCCAGCAGCGCCTCCGACAGGGGGCTTGGCTACACCTTC. This encodes CASSASDRGLGYTF. The V and J genes are TRBV9 and TRBJ1-2; 10 bases are shared with TRBD1. CDR1 is SGDLS, CDR2 YYNGEE, per germline. This CDR3 has 14 amino acids. Trimming took 3 bases from V and 7 from J; bases not matched to a gene: 6. The entire variable domain, with the rest obtained from reference TRBV9 and TRBJ1-2, is as follows: DSGVTQTPKHLITATGQRVTLRCSPRSGDLSVYWYQQSLDQGLQFLIQYYNGEERAKGNILERFSAQQFPDLHSELNLSSLELGDSALYFCASSASDRGLGYTFGSGTRLTVV.

This clone has just a few counts. Different DNA sequences within this sample yield the same CDR3. The rearrangement uses TRBV2 and TRBJ1-2; D unclear. V was trimmed by 5 bases and J by 14 bases, leaving 18 bases between them. Looked up from germline, CDR1 is SNHLY and CDR2 is FYNNEI. The CDR3 consists of 12 residues. CDR3 sequence: CASSSMAHPGTF. The CDR3 DNA sequence: TGTGCCAGCAGTTCCATGGCCCACCCGGGGACCTTC.